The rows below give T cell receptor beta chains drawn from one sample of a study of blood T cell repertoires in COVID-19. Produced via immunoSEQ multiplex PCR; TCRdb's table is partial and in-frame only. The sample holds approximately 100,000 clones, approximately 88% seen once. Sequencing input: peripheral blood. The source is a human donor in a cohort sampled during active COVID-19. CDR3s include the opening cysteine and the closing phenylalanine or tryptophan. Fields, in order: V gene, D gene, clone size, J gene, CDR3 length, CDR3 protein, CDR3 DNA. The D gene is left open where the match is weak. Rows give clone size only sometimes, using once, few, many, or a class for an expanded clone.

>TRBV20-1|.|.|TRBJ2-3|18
CSASTPLGASGFTDTQYF
TGCAGTGCTAGTACCCCATTGGGGGCTAGCGGATTCACAGATACGCAGTATTTT
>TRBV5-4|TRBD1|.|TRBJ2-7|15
CASSLGTGKPYEQYF
TGTGCCAGCAGCTTGGGGACAGGGAAACCCTACGAGCAGTACTTC
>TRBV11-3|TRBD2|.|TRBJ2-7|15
CASSLASGGTYEQYF
TGTGCCAGCAGCTTAGCTAGCGGGGGGACCTACGAGCAGTACTTC
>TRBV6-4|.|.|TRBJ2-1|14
CARGHPKGYNEQFF
TGTGCCAGGGGACACCCCAAAGGGTACAATGAGCAGTTCTTC
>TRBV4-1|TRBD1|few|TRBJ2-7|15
CASSQPGQGRGEQYF
TGCGCCAGCAGCCAACCCGGACAGGGGAGGGGTGAGCAGTACTTC
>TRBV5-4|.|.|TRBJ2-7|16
CASSPGGQGASYEQYF
TGTGCCAGCAGCCCCGGGGGGCAGGGGGCTTCCTACGAGCAGTACTTC
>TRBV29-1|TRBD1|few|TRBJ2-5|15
CSVEEGTGRQETQYF
TGCAGCGTTGAAGAAGGGACAGGGCGGCAAGAGACCCAGTACTTC
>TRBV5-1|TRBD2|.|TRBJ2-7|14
CASSFTSGSYEQYF
TGCGCCAGCAGCTTTACTAGCGGATCCTACGAGCAGTACTTC
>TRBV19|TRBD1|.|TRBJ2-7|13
CASSGTGANEQYF
TGTGCCAGTAGTGGGACAGGGGCGAACGAGCAGTACTTC
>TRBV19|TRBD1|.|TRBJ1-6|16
CATQGDRSSYNSPLHF
TGTGCCACCCAAGGGGACAGAAGCTCCTATAATTCACCCCTCCACTTT
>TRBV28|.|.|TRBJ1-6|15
CASNLPSAYNSPLHF
TGTGCCAGCAACCTCCCCTCGGCCTATAATTCACCCCTCCACTTT
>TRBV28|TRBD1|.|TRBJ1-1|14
CASSLGQGNTEAFF
TGTGCCAGCAGCCTGGGACAGGGGAACACTGAAGCTTTCTTT
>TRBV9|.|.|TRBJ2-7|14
CASSVEEGTYEQYF
TGTGCCAGCAGCGTAGAGGAGGGGACCTACGAGCAGTACTTC
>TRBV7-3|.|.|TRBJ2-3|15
CASSLYSSATDTQYF
TGTGCCAGCAGCTTATACTCCAGCGCCACAGATACGCAGTATTTT
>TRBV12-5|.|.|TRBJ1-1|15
CASGPPSVMNTEAFF
TGTGCTAGTGGTCCGCCGTCAGTTATGAACACTGAAGCTTTCTTT
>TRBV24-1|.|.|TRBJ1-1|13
CATTNFPIPEAFF
TGTGCCACCACTAATTTTCCCATTCCTGAAGCTTTCTTT
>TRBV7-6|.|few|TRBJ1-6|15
CASSLALGVNSPLHF
TGTGCCAGCAGCTTAGCGCTAGGGGTAAATTCACCCCTCCACTTT
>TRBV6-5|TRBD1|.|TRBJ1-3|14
CATRQGDSGNTIYF
TGTGCCACGCGGCAGGGGGATTCTGGAAACACCATATATTTT
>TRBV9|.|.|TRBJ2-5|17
CASSGGTQPRMGETQYF
TGTGCCAGCAGCGGCGGGACGCAGCCCCGAATGGGAGAGACCCAGTACTTC
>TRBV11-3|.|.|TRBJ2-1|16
CASSFPGKGGYNEQFF
TGTGCCAGCAGCTTCCCAGGGAAGGGCGGTTACAATGAGCAGTTCTTC
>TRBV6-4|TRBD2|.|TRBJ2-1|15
CASSDLAGGSDEQFF
TGTGCCAGCAGTGACCTCGCGGGGGGGTCCGATGAGCAGTTCTTC
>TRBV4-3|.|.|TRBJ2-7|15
CASSQGNTGWGEQYF
TGCGCCAGCAGCCAAGGTAATACAGGGTGGGGCGAGCAGTACTTC
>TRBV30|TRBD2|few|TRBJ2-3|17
CAWSVNSGGWGTDTQYF
TGTGCCTGGAGTGTTAATAGCGGGGGTTGGGGCACAGATACGCAGTATTTT
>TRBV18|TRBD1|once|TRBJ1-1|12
CASSPGGQEAFF
TGTGCCAGCTCACCGGGGGGACAGGAAGCTTTCTTT
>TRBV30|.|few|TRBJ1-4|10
CAWGQGKLFF
TGTGCCTGGGGGCAGGGGAAACTGTTTTTT
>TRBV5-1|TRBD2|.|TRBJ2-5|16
CASSLEGPGGWETQYF
TGCGCCAGCAGCTTGGAAGGCCCGGGGGGTTGGGAGACCCAGTACTTC
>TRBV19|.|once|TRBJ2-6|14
CASQNRAGANVLTF
TGTGCCAGCCAAAACAGGGCTGGGGCCAACGTCCTGACTTTC
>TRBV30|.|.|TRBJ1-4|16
CACPLGGTATNEKLFF
TGTGCCTGCCCCCTGGGGGGGACTGCAACTAATGAAAAACTGTTTTTT
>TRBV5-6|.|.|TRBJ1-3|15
CASSSPSYSGNTIYF
TGTGCCAGCAGCTCCCCTTCCTACTCTGGAAACACCATATATTTT
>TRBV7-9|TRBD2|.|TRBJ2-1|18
CASTSVRTSGGFGNEQFF
TGTGCCAGCACCTCCGTAAGGACTAGCGGGGGCTTCGGCAATGAGCAGTTCTTC
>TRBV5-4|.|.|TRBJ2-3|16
CASSPRRELGTDTQYF
TGTGCCAGCAGTCCGAGGCGGGAATTGGGCACAGATACGCAGTATTTT
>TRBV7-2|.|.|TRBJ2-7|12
CASSLSGYEQYF
TGTGCCAGCAGCTTATCAGGGTACGAGCAGTACTTC
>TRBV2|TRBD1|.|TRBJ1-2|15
CASSDRGPGRNGYTF
TGTGCCAGCAGTGATAGGGGGCCAGGGCGTAACGGCTACACCTTC
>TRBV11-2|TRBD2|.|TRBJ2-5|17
CASSLDLLTSGKETQYF
TGTGCCAGCAGCTTAGATTTACTGACTAGCGGGAAAGAGACCCAGTACTTC
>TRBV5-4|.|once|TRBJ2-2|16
CASTLPGTPGTGELFF
TGTGCCAGCACCCTTCCGGGGACTCCGGGCACCGGGGAGCTGTTTTTT
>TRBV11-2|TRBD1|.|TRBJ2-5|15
CASSPRTGSEETQYF
TGTGCCAGCAGCCCCCGGACAGGGAGCGAAGAGACCCAGTACTTC
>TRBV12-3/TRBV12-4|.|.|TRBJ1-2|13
CASSPIRRVGYTF
TGTGCCAGCAGTCCAATTCGCAGGGTCGGCTACACCTTC
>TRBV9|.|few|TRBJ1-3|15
CASSARQSSGNTIYF
TGTGCCAGCAGCGCTCGACAGAGCTCTGGAAACACCATATATTTT
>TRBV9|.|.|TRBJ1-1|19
CASSVAARGPETLNTEAFF
TGTGCCAGCAGCGTAGCCGCGCGCGGGCCAGAGACCCTGAACACTGAAGCTTTCTTT
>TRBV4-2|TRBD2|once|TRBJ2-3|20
CASSQDGPKASGGFTNTQYF
TGTGCCAGCAGCCAAGACGGGCCCAAGGCTAGCGGGGGATTTACGAATACGCAGTATTTT
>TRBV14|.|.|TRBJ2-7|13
CASSPLGGHEQYF
TGTGCCAGCAGCCCTCTCGGGGGTCACGAGCAGTACTTC
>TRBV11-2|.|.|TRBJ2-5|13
CASSFMRAETQYF
TGTGCCAGCAGCTTCATGAGGGCGGAGACCCAGTACTTC
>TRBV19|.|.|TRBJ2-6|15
CASVPQGAGANVLTF
.
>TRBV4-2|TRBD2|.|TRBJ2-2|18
CASSQELAGGANTGELFF
TGTGCCAGCAGCCAAGAACTAGCGGGGGGCGCGAACACCGGGGAGCTGTTTTTT
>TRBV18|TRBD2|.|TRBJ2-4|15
CASSPQSGGANIQYF
TGTGCCAGCTCACCTCAAAGCGGGGGGGCAAACATTCAGTACTTC
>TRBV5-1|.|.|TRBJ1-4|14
CASSLFSLNEKLFF
TGCGCCAGCAGCTTGTTCAGTCTTAATGAAAAACTGTTTTTT
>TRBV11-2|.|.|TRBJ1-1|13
CASSFGQNTEAFF
TGTGCCAGCAGCTTCGGTCAGAACACTGAAGCTTTCTTT
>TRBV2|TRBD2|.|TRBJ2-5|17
CASSGTSGFYAGETQYF
TGTGCCAGCAGTGGGACTAGCGGGTTCTACGCCGGGGAGACCCAGTACTTC
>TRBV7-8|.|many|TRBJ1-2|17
CASSLATGRQAFYGYTF
TGTGCCAGCAGCTTGGCGACGGGGAGACAGGCTTTCTATGGCTACACCTTC
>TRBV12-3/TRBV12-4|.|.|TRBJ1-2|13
CASSLAVIVGYTF
TGTGCCAGCAGTTTAGCCGTTATCGTTGGCTACACCTTC
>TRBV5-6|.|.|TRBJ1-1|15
CASSPLQTMDTEAFF
TGTGCCAGCAGCCCTTTACAGACTATGGACACTGAAGCTTTCTTT
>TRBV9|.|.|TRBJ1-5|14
CASSVAGINQPQHF
TGTGCCAGCAGCGTAGCGGGGATCAATCAGCCCCAGCATTTT
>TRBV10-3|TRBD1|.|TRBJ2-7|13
CAIKGQGGNEQYF
TGTGCCATCAAGGGACAGGGGGGGAACGAGCAGTACTTC